This T cell receptor beta chain appears in the sequencing data of a study of response to subunit inactivated influenza vaccine listed by TCRdb under 2018. In the study overall: Deep quantitative T cell receptor repertoire profiling was used in the study to track responses to a trivalent subunit inactivated influenza vaccine. Beyond this particular receptor, the publication reports: The authors suggested that each seasonal influenza vaccination may recruit only a limited number of new T cells.

This clonotype was detected many times. Its recognized antigen is unknown. One end of the junction varies from germline; a read error may be responsible. Library creation used RT-PCR. Sequencing was performed on an Illumina HiSeq 2500. TCRdb ran its own pipeline on the public reads, namely fastp trimming at Q25 and MiXCR clone calling, and kept in-frame beta chains. Each record represents a unique CDR3 protein, reported with the most common genes and DNA among its rows. The table for this sample lists about 520,000 distinct CDR3 sequences; about 25% of them were counted only once. The ten largest make up about 1.9% of the sample. The CDR3 numbers 11 residues from cysteine through phenylalanine. The entry retains the CDR3 DNA only, 33 bases that are in frame from base 1.

This clonotype was obtained from a middle-aged man who received an inactivated influenza vaccine. Donor details come from another sample of the same person, matched by shared clones. The sequencing used CD4+ T cells sorted from PBMCs, collected roughly 5 days after vaccination. The chain uses TRBV12-3 or TRBV12-4 and TRBJ1-1; the D gene is perhaps TRBD1, on 5 matching bases. Here the CDR3 is given as CASSSVGGKIF. The bases read TGTGCCAGCAGCTCCGTTGGGGGTAAGATCTTT.